Listed below are T cell receptor beta chains from one sample, sequenced in a study of CD8 T cells in ankylosing spondylitis. TCRdb re-called the 5' RACE reads with MiXCR, one entry per CDR3 protein. In the table there are more than 200,000 distinct CDR3 sequences, 20% to 30% of which are singletons. The source material was blood, either unsorted or a sorted T cell fraction (not recorded which). The receptor set was obtained from a male donor with ankylosing spondylitis or in good health (not recorded which). Both conserved end residues are part of each CDR3. The D gene is left open where the match is weak. Where a row states a size, it is once, few, many or the class of an expanded clone; other rows omit it.

TRBJ1-4	TRBD1	TRBV20-1	few	TGCAGTGCCTCCGGGACAGGAAATGAAAAACTGTTTTTT	CSASGTGNEKLFF
TRBJ2-5	TRBD1	TRBV10-3	many	TGTGCCACCCAGACCACAGGGGGCGAAGAGACCCAGTACTTC	CATQTTGGEETQYF
TRBJ2-7	.	TRBV6-5	few	TGTGCCAGCAGTTCTCGGAGACAGGCCTACTCCTACGAGCAGTACTTC	CASSSRRQAYSYEQYF
TRBJ2-3	TRBD2	TRBV12-3/TRBV12-4	many	TGTGCCAGCAGTTTATTAGCGGGGGTGAGAGATACGCAGTATTTT	CASSLLAGVRDTQYF
TRBJ1-1	.	TRBV6-5	many	TGTGCCAGCAGTTACATCCAGATAAACACTGAAGCTTTCTTT	CASSYIQINTEAFF
TRBJ2-7	TRBD1	TRBV6-1	.	TGTGCCAGCAGCCATTCGGGACAGGGGTATTCCTACGAGCAGTACTTC	CASSHSGQGYSYEQYF
TRBJ2-5	.	TRBV19	few	TGTGCCACCAGCAGAGGGGGGGGAAGAGACCAGTACTTC	CATSRGGGRDQYF
TRBJ2-3	TRBD1	TRBV12-3/TRBV12-4	many	TGTGCCAGCCGCGGACAGGGCACAGATACGCAGTATTTT	CASRGQGTDTQYF
TRBJ2-4	.	TRBV7-2	.	TGTGCCAGCAGCTTAGCCCGGGCTAACGGAAACATTCAGTACTTC	CASSLARANGNIQYF
TRBJ2-7	.	TRBV5-1	many	TGCGCCAGCAGCCCACACGGGCAATCCTACGAGCAGTACTTC	CASSPHGQSYEQYF
TRBJ1-6	.	TRBV7-9	.	TGTGCCAGCAGCTTAGCAGGCCGGACTTCGGCTTCACCCCTCCACTTT	CASSLAGRTSASPLHF